Shown below are 3 T cell receptor beta chains from a single sample sequenced in a study of shared clonotypes between healthy human individuals. Profiled with immunoSEQ multiplex PCR; TCRdb holds only in-frame clones, not every one. The repertoire consists of 2 million to 3 million clones, with roughly 93% occurring once and the leading ten covering 0.36%. Sequences were obtained from naive CD4+ T cells from PBMCs. Subset: CD45RA+ positively selected. Every receptor here comes from a man younger than 30 in good health. Some clones in this sample may be carry-over from other donors' samples.

In its sample, this clone was seen once. The same CDR3 is also encoded by other DNA sequences in this sample. The gene calls are TRBV27 and TRBJ2-5; TRBD1 is a possible D gene (5 bases). Germline CDR1 is MNHEY and CDR2 is SMNVEV (reference sequence). The CDR3 runs 13 residues. V was trimmed by 2 bases and J by 5 bases, leaving 9 bases between them. CDR3 nucleotide sequence: TGTGCCAGCAGTTTAAGGGGTCAGGAGACCCAGTACTTC. Translation gives CASSLRGQETQYF.

This chain connects TRBV10-2 to TRBJ2-1; TRBD2 matches 10 bases. The V segment lost 4 bases and the J segment 8 bases; nucleotides outside the gene matches: 11. This CDR3 contains 16 residues. Per germline, CDR1 WSHSY and CDR2 SAAADI. CDR3 region: CASSGGWSGRADEQFF. The DNA of the CDR3 is TGCGCCAGCAGTGGGGGGTGGAGCGGGAGGGCCGATGAGCAGTTCTTC.

This clone has only one observation. The genes are TRBV19 and TRBJ1-1; weak D call: TRBD1 (6 bases). The length of the CDR3 is 13 residues. From germline, CDR1 is LNHDA and CDR2 SQIVND (reference sequence). V shed 8 bases and J shed 1 base, with 11 bases lying between them. As DNA, the CDR3 is TGTGCCAGTTGTTTGGGACAGAACACTGAAGCTTTCTTT. Protein: CASCLGQNTEAFF.